These 22 T cell receptor beta chains originate from one sample sequenced in a study of CD8+CD57+ T cells in acquired aplastic anemia. Profiling that covered TCR beta VDJ and CDR3 relied on genomic DNA as its template. TCRdb itself ran the reads through MiXCR, one entry per CDR3 protein. The table includes under 200,000 distinct CDR3 sequences, 40% to 50% detected once. It was patients with CD8+CD57+ cell expansion by flow cytometry who were chosen for sequencing. The sample consisted of sorted CD4+, CD8+, or CD8+CD57+ T cells (not recorded which) from PBMCs. Receptors originate from a human donor with aplastic anemia.

In its sample, this clonotype was seen many times. V usage is TRBV20-1 and J usage is TRBJ2-1; 11 nucleotides match TRBD2. This CDR3 comprises 15 residues. Germline loops: CDR1 DFQATT, CDR2 SNEGSKA (reference sequence). J was trimmed by 9 bases and V by 6 bases; bases with no gene match: 13. The CDR3 region is CSAKHTSGSNAEQFF. The CDR3 DNA sequence: TGCAGTGCAAAACATACTAGCGGGAGTAATGCTGAGCAGTTCTTC.

Regarding this clonotype: This may come from a read error, since a much larger clone is one base off. This is likely a read error, given that the CDR3 carries no conserved phenylalanine or tryptophan at its end. The rearrangement uses TRBV6-1 and TRBJ2-1; the match to TRBD2 covers 8 bases. CDR1 MNHNS and CDR2 SASEGT come from the germline V gene. The CDR3 covers 16 residues. With V trimmed by 8 bases and J by 3 bases, 12 bases remained unmatched. CDR3 residues: CASGELAGTFYNEQFL. CDR3 coding DNA: TGTGCCAGCGGAGAGCTAGCGGGCACGTTCTACAATGAGCAGTTCCTC.

Details on this clonotype: This may come from a read error, since a much larger clone is one base off. The chain is built from TRBV7-8 and TRBJ1-1, with a tentative D call TRBD1 (5 bases). The CDR3 is 15 residues long. In germline, CDR1 is SGHVS, CDR2 FQNEAQ. Trimming took off 5 bases at V and 4 bases at J, with 17 bases between the two ends. The CDR3 DNA reads TGTGCCAGCAGCCGAATCGGGCCTGGGGGCACTGAAGCTTTCTTT. This codes for CASSRIGPGGTEAFF. The whole variable domain, filled in from reference TRBV7-8 and TRBJ1-1, reads GAGVSQSPRYKVAKRGQDVALRCDPISGHVSLFWYQQALGQGPEFLTYFQNEAQLDKSGLPSDRFFAERPEGSVSTLKIQRTQQEDSAVYLCASSRIGPGGTEAFFGQGTRLTVV.

This clonotype was observed a single time. A read error may be the cause here, since a much bigger clone is one base away. This chain connects TRBV13 to TRBJ1-1; tentatively, D is TRBD1 (6 bases). Trimming took 7 bases from V and 4 from J, leaving 19 bases between them. The CDR3 has 15 amino acids. Per the germline V gene, CDR1 is PRHDT and CDR2 is FYEKMQ (reference sequence). The CDR3 bases are TGTGCCAGCACCAGGACAGTTCTAGTGGCCACTGAAGCTTTCTTT. It translates to CASTRTVLVATEAFF.

The rearrangement joins TRBV7-2 to TRBJ1-1; D is perhaps TRBD1 (5 bases). The V gene lost 5 bases and the J gene lost 10 bases, with 11 bases spanning the gap. Germline CDR1 and CDR2: SGHTA and FQGNSA. CDR3 size: 11 residues. The CDR3 loop is CASSGRAVAFF. The CDR3 bases are TGTGCCAGCAGCGGCAGGGCGGTAGCTTTCTTT.

V gene TRBV5-1 combines with J gene TRBJ2-2, with D unresolved. The germline V gene has CDR1 SGHRS and CDR2 YFSETQ. This CDR3 region has 15 residues. Trimming shortened V by 3 bases and J by 0 bases, and 9 bases separated the two germline ends. The CDR3 loop reads CASSWAPSNTGELFF. The DNA for the CDR3 is TGCGCCAGCAGCTGGGCTCCCTCGAACACCGGGGAGCTGTTTTTT.

Of note for this clonotype: A single base separates this from a much larger clone, so it may be a read error. The chain joins TRBV2 to TRBJ1-1; 9 bases are shared with TRBD1. The germline V gene has CDR1 SNHLY and CDR2 FYNNEI. The CDR3 has 13 amino acids. Trimming removed 6 bases from V and 3 bases from J; junction bases left unmatched: 2. CDR3 sequence (DNA): TGTGCCAGCAGAAGGGACAGGGACACTGAAGCTTTCTTT. Translation: CASRRDRDTEAFF.

This clonotype was counted only a few times. CDR3: CASSDSRVNSPLHF. CDR3 bases: TGTGCCAGCAGTGATTCCAGGGTCAATTCACCCCTCCACTTT. The chain carries TRBV2 and TRBJ1-6; D perhaps matches TRBD1 (5 bases). Between the trimmed V and J ends, which lost 3 bases and 7 bases, there was a span of 10 bases. This CDR3 contains 14 residues. CDR1 is SNHLY and CDR2 is FYNNEI in the germline V gene.

The CDR3 loop reads CASSQGGGPYNEQFF. The CDR3 DNA follows: TGTGCCAGCAGCCAAGGCGGCGGGCCCTACAATGAGCAGTTCTTC. The chain is built from TRBV9 and TRBJ2-1; possibly TRBD2 for D (5 bases). Trimming cost V 4 bases and J 2 bases, with 13 bases left between them. The CDR3 contains 15 residues. The germline gives CDR1 SGDLS, CDR2 YYNGEE.

This clonotype was picked up many times. The genes are TRBV5-1 and TRBJ2-7, with D unclear. This CDR3 is built from 17 residues. Per germline, CDR1 SGHRS and CDR2 YFSETQ. Trimming removed 5 bases at V and 1 base at J, with 22 bases between. The CDR3 nucleotides read TGCGCCAGCAGTTCGTCCATGTCCAGGACCCTATCCTACGAGCAGTACTTC. It codes for CASSSSMSRTLSYEQYF.

This sequence joins TRBV20-1 and TRBJ1-6, with D uncertain. The CDR3 extends over 15 amino acids. V lost 0 bases to trimming and J lost 13 bases, with 19 bases between them. Germline assignment: CDR1 DFQATT and CDR2 SNEGSKA (reference sequence). The CDR3 region has the DNA TGCAGTGCTAGAGATGATGAGGGCGGGTTGGGGCCCCTCCACTTT. Its translation: CSARDDEGGLGPLHF.

In its sample, this clonotype was seen many times. V usage is TRBV2 and J usage is TRBJ1-5; the D gene is possibly TRBD1 (5 bases). The CDR3 sequence is 15 residues long. Germline-derived CDR1 and CDR2 are SNHLY and FYNNEI. The V end lost 5 bases, the J end lost 2 bases, and 13 bases lay between the germline ends. The CDR3 protein is CASSSSQAGNQPQHF. CDR3 DNA sequence: TGTGCCAGCAGTTCCTCACAGGCGGGCAATCAGCCCCAGCATTTT. Complete variable domain (other parts from reference TRBV2 and TRBJ1-5): EPEVTQTPSHQVTQMGQEVILRCVPISNHLYFYWYRQILGQKVEFLVSFYNNEISEKSEIFDDQFSVERPDGSNFTLKIRSTKLEDSAMYFCASSSSQAGNQPQHFGDGTRLSIL.

This chain uses TRBV10-3 with TRBJ2-2; possibly TRBD1 for D (5 bases). Trimming took off 10 bases at V and 4 bases at J, with 7 bases between the two ends. CDR3 size: 11 residues. Germline V CDR1 and CDR2: ENHRY, SYGVKD. CDR3 in amino acids: CATTGTGELFF. In DNA form, the CDR3 reads TGTGCCACCACAGGCACCGGGGAGCTGTTTTTT.

The chain links TRBV19 to TRBJ1-1; no definite D call. The V end lost 6 bases, the J end lost 2 bases, and 10 bases lay between the germline ends. CDR1 is LNHDA, CDR2 SQIVND, per germline (reference sequence). The CDR3 is 13 residues long. The CDR3 sequence is CASRPDGNTEAFF. The CDR3 region has the DNA TGTGCCAGTAGACCGGACGGTAACACTGAAGCTTTCTTT. Full variable domain (missing parts from reference TRBV19 and TRBJ1-1): DGGITQSPKYLFRKEGQNVTLSCEQNLNHDAMYWYRQDPGQGLRLIYYSQIVNDFQKGDIAEGYSVSREKKESFPLTVTSAQKNPTAFYLCASRPDGNTEAFFGQGTRLTVV.

Only a few counts were recorded for this clonotype. The gene calls are TRBV15 and TRBJ1-6; no reliable D call. Germline CDR1 is LNHNV and CDR2 is YYDKDF (reference sequence). The CDR3 covers 14 residues. Trimming stripped 6 bases from V and 4 bases from J, with 10 bases between. The chain's CDR3 is CATSSGPYNSPLHF. As DNA, the CDR3 is TGTGCCACCAGTTCTGGGCCTTATAATTCACCCCTCCACTTT.

The V call is TRBV29-1, the J call TRBJ2-7; no clear D. The V gene's germline CDR1 is SQVTM and CDR2 ANQGSEA. The CDR3 is 14 amino acids. The V gene lost 6 bases and the J gene lost 4 bases, with 19 bases spanning the gap. The CDR3 DNA sequence: TGCAGCGTCGCTACAGCCGCCTCTTCATACGAGCAGTACTTC. Translation gives CSVATAASSYEQYF.

V gene TRBV2 combines with J gene TRBJ2-2, with 11 bases that match TRBD1. The CDR3 loop spans 17 amino acids. V was clipped by 6 bases and J by 7 bases; unmatched bases: 13. The germline gives CDR1 SNHLY, CDR2 FYNNEI. The CDR3 nucleotides read TGTGCCAGCAGCGCAAGGACAGGGGGCAAGAACGGCGGGGAGCTGTTTTTT. This gives the protein CASSARTGGKNGGELFF.

The chain links TRBV5-1 to TRBJ1-2; D remains ambiguous. The CDR3 totals 12 residues. V was pared by 0 bases and J by 8 bases, with 8 bases between. CDR1 and CDR2 (germline): SGHRS, YFSETQ. The CDR3 reads CASSLDQDGYTF. CDR3 in DNA: TGCGCCAGCAGCTTGGATCAGGACGGCTACACCTTC. The complete variable domain, with remaining parts taken from reference TRBV5-1 and TRBJ1-2, reads KAGVTQTPRYLIKTRGQQVTLSCSPISGHRSVSWYQQTPGQGLQFLFEYFSETQRNKGNFPGRFSGRQFSNSRSEMNVSTLELGDSALYLCASSLDQDGYTFGSGTRLTVV.

This clonotype occurred many times. The gene calls are TRBV7-9 and TRBJ2-1, with D hard to call. Germline assignment: CDR1 SEHNR and CDR2 FQNEAQ (reference sequence). CDR3 size: 14 residues. V shed 5 bases and J shed 4 bases, with 12 bases lying between them. CDR3 sequence reads: CASSGPASYNEQFF. CDR3 bases: TGTGCCAGCAGCGGGCCCGCTTCTTACAATGAGCAGTTCTTC.

The CDR3 nucleotides are TGCAGTGCTGATCTGCGGGGTGTGGGGACAGATACGCAGTATTTT. Translating it yields CSADLRGVGTDTQYF. The chain joins TRBV20-1 to TRBJ2-3; tentative D call: TRBD2 (6 bases). Trimming took 5 bases from V and 3 from J, leaving 18 bases between them. There are 15 residues in the CDR3. CDR1 DFQATT and CDR2 SNEGSKA come from the germline V gene (reference sequence).

V gene TRBV14 combines with J gene TRBJ2-1; 11 bases match TRBD2. The trim removed 0 bases at V and 1 base at J, leaving 8 bases unmatched. In germline, CDR1 is SGHDN, CDR2 FVKESK. The CDR3 is made up of 19 amino acids. The CDR3 region has the DNA TGTGCCAGCAGCCAAGAACTAGCGGGAGTTGGGCGTTCCTACAATGAGCAGTTCTTC. It yields the protein CASSQELAGVGRSYNEQFF.

The rearrangement joins TRBV25-1 to TRBJ1-2; perhaps TRBD1 as D (5 bases). Deletions cut 11 bases from V and 7 bases from J, with 26 bases between. Germline lookup yields CDR1 MGHDK and CDR2 SYGVNS. The CDR3 spans 15 residues. In DNA, the CDR3 is TGTGCCGACCGAGCTGAAGGAGGGGCAGGGACTGGCTACACCTTC. This gives the protein CADRAEGGAGTGYTF.